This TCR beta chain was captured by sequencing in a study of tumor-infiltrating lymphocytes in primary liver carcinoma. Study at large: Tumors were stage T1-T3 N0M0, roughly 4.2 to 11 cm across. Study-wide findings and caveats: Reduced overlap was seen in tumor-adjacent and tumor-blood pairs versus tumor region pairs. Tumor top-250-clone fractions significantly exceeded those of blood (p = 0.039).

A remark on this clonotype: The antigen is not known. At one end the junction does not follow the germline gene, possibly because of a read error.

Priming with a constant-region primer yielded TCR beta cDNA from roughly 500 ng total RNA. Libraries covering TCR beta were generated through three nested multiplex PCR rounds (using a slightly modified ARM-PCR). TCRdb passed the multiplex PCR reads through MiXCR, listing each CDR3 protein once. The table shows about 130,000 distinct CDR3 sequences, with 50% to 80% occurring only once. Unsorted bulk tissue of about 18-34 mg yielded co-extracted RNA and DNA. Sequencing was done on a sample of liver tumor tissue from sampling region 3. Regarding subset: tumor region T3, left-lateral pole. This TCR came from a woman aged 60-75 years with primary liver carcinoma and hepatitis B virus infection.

CDR3 bases: TGCAGCTTCAGCCGGGTGGTTGAAACTTTCTTT. Amino acid sequence: CSFSRVVETFF. The chain employs TRBV29-1 and TRBJ1-1; D unclear. This CDR3 has 11 amino acids. Germline values: CDR1 SQVTM, CDR2 ANQGSEA.